These 6 T cell receptor beta chains originate from one sample sequenced in a study of cytomegalovirus exposure and HLA in healthy donors. In the PCR, 60 Vbeta and 13 Jbeta primers were used. Only in-frame clones appear in the TCRdb table, and some are missing; sequencing was by immunoSEQ multiplex PCR. The sample shows 170,000 or so clones, 70% to 85% of them seen only once. The sequenced material came from PBMCs. The receptors were sampled from a woman aged 60-75 years in good health and CMV-seropositive.

This clone was counted between two and nine times. This chain joins TRBV7-8 and TRBJ2-1, with 11 bases that match TRBD2. Trimming removed 1 base from V and 9 bases from J; junction bases left unmatched: 8. This CDR3 has 16 residues. CDR1 is SGHVS and CDR2 is FQNEAQ in the germline V gene. The DNA for the CDR3 is TGTGCCAGCAGCTTAGAACTAGCGGGGGCTCTTGGTGAGCAGTTCTTC. It specifies CASSLELAGALGEQFF.

This clone was found once. The V gene is TRBV21-1, the J gene TRBJ2-3; the D call of TRBD1 is as the table states it, not checked on the DNA. TRBV21-1 is assigned pseudogene status. The CDR3 loop spans 16 amino acids. The CDR3 bases are TGTGCCAGCAGTTCGGACATCTTCGCTAGCACAGATACGCAGTATTTT. Residues: CASSSDIFASTDTQYF.

J is TRBJ2-5 and V is TRBV11-2; unclear D gene. This CDR3 contains 15 residues. Germline V gives CDR1 SGHAT, CDR2 FQNNGV. The V gene lost 0 bases and the J gene lost 5 bases, with 13 bases spanning the gap. CDR3 DNA: TGTGCCAGCAGCTTAGATCCCCTTCCCCGGGAGACCCAGTACTTC. The encoded protein is CASSLDPLPRETQYF.

This clone was seen a handful of times. The J gene is TRBJ1-4, the V gene TRBV6-1, with D possibly matching TRBD1 (5 bases). Trimming stripped 0 bases from V and 8 bases from J, with 13 bases between. The CDR3 loop spans 15 amino acids. Germline CDR1 and CDR2: MNHNS and SASEGT. CDR3 DNA: TGTGCCAGCAGTGAAGCGGGGCACTATAGGGAAAAACTGTTTTTT. The encoded protein is CASSEAGHYREKLFF.

This chain connects TRBV27 to TRBJ1-1, with D possibly being TRBD1 (5 bases). Between the trimmed V and J ends, which lost 3 bases and 1 base, there was a span of 9 bases. The CDR3 totals 14 residues. Germline V gene data show CDR1 as MNHEY and CDR2 as SMNVEV (reference sequence). The CDR3 protein is CASSFKGRNTEAFF. CDR3 nucleotide sequence: TGTGCCAGCAGTTTCAAGGGGCGGAACACTGAAGCTTTCTTT.

CDR3 sequence reads: CASRKYRETGELFF. In DNA, the CDR3 is TGTGCCAGCAGGAAATACAGGGAGACCGGGGAGCTGTTTTTT. The chain joins TRBV27 to TRBJ2-2; D might be TRBD1 (6 bases). CDR1 is MNHEY, CDR2 SMNVEV, per germline (reference sequence). V lost 6 bases to trimming and J lost 5 bases, with 13 bases between them. The CDR3 has 14 residues.